The entry below describes one TCR beta chain. This clone was counted only a few times. Its antigen is currently not known. Within one base of it there is no much larger clone, and no base qualities were kept. The sample originates from a study of cytomegalovirus exposure and HLA in healthy donors (dated by TCRdb to between 2016 and 2019). Background for the entire study: An earlier analysis of approximately 590 of the donors reported 250 to 300 Gb of sequence data and 100 million to 130 million unique TCR beta sequences from around 200 million T cells. An early release covering about 600 HLA-typed donors comprised approximately 300 gigabases of sequencing data and about 90 million unique TCR sequences. Of the roughly 400 genotyped donors, 65% to 90% fell in the genetic ancestry cluster associated with self-reported Caucasian donors. The study aimed to test whether signatures of past pathogen exposure could be identified by cataloging public T cell receptors. The study used immunosequencing to profile the T cell repertoires of approximately 640 subjects and linked those repertoires to cytomegalovirus serostatus. Besides the first cohort of 500 to 700 subjects, a separate validation cohort made up of 120 different subjects was used. To predict cytomegalovirus infection status, the study combined high-throughput TCR immunosequencing, statistical association of individual TCRs with disease status, and machine learning. To study patterns of TCR occurrence, a later analysis re-analyzed previously published TCR beta repertoires from 500 to 850 donors and added high-resolution HLA genotyping. Rather than using new phenotypic data, the later analysis identified candidate immune exposures from TCR beta sequences and from how often those sequences occurred across donors. To decide whether each TCR beta V gene segment behaved as functional or pseudogenic, an earlier analysis of some 580 of the donors relied on high-throughput TCR beta sequencing. Donor age, sex, ethnicity and CMV serostatus were collected together with the repertoire data. A later genetic analysis used genome-wide SNP genotypes for about 60% of the roughly 700 donors, treating that subset as a discovery cohort. All discovery cohort repertoires had been generated using a single sequencing platform. Class I and class II HLA loci were covered by the typing at four-digit resolution. The number of donors typed differed by locus, with about 629-630 for A, B, C, DRB1 and DQB1, roughly 520 for DQA1, about 610 for DPA1, and around 450 for DPB1. Roughly 5 DR-DQ haplotypes were handled as single units for association and clustering, since linkage in the cohort was strong. Among 300 to 450 genotyped donors of the cohort, an average of approximately 250,000 unique TCR beta nucleotide sequences were sequenced per donor, roughly 20% of them non-productive.

CDR3 length: 12 amino acids, cysteine to phenylalanine. Of all the DNA, just the CDR3 is kept, 36 bases in frame from base 1. CDR1 and CDR2 are drawn from the germline V gene (reference sequence): MNHNY, SVGAGI. V is clipped by 6 bases and J by 5 bases, and the sequence between their germline boundaries is 7 bases long. On the study overall, not on this receptor specifically: Specific HLA alleles were associated with 15,000 to 20,000 TCR beta sequences at a false discovery rate of 0.05 in a later analysis. This cohort had only TCR beta chains sequenced, and the lack of alpha or paired-chain data limited which features could be detected. Across donors, most TCR sequences were observed very rarely, whereas some public TCRs were present in many individuals. The 87-base-pair reads could not distinguish some IMGT-functional V segments, including TRBV6-2 and TRBV6-3, so those segments were excluded. Correlated functional status among segregating V segments might reflect linkage disequilibrium, but an unknown experimental factor could not be ruled out. In the study, approximately 160 TCR beta chains were listed as associated with cytomegalovirus. An earlier analysis of around 540 of the donors showed that most TCR beta V segments appeared in productive rearrangements either about 90% or about 30% of the time, which broadly matched IMGT annotations. In a later analysis, HLA-associated TCR beta chains were found to be more clonally expanded and to have lower generation probabilities than equally common non-associated chains. Most CMV-associated TCR beta chains appeared to be HLA-restricted in a later analysis, and the HLA associations seemed to be driven largely by CMV exposure. V-gene and J-gene trimming of TCR beta chains was associated with a missense DCLRE1C variant in a later genetic analysis, and the association was replicated in an independent cohort. Compared with the approximately 700-donor mean, donors in an Asian-associated ancestry cluster had fewer N-insertions in productive TCRs, according to a later genetic analysis. In vitro tests confirmed that a few of the cytomegalovirus-associated TCR beta chains recognize cytomegalovirus antigens. The classifier was reported to diagnose cytomegalovirus status with high specificity and sensitivity in both the original and validation cohorts. HLA typing was unavailable for some donors at each locus, so association tests used only the typed subset. Because counts were too low, seventeen rarely observed V segments, including chromosome 9 orphons, were excluded from the earlier analysis of around 590 of the donors. A cluster of highly shared sequence variants was judged likely to represent a technical artifact of the sequencing pipeline. When HLA alleles, especially DR and DQ, strongly co-occurred, attributing TCR associations to individual alleles was difficult. Several of the top co-occurrence clusters appeared to be linked to parvovirus B19, influenza, CMV and Epstein-Barr virus, according to a later analysis. Sequencing depth was assumed to be roughly uniform across donors in the presence/absence analyses, though that assumption may not hold. A further reported finding was that TCR beta sequences accurately predicted the HLA-A and HLA-B alleles for most subjects in the first cohort. In a later analysis, the rate of TCR association differed among HLA loci, with DRB1 alleles having the most associated TCRs and HLA-C alleles having the fewest. According to the authors, the approach could potentially be generalized to other disease states and immunological phenotypes. Immune exposure information for the cohort was limited to CMV serostatus.

Library preparation was by the immunoSEQ multiplex PCR assay. For the multiplex PCR, a mixture combining 60 forward primers for TCR Vbeta segments and 13 reverse primers for TCR Jbeta segments was used. A multiplex PCR assay on genomic DNA amplified the CDR3 region of rearranged TCR beta genes. The Illumina HiSeq System was used to sequence the amplified TCR beta libraries as 87-base-pair reads. The study's own analysis went as follows. A later analysis tallied some 79 million unique TCR beta chains across the 666 repertoires, and around 10 million of those chains were shared by two or more donors. To remove PCR and sequencing errors, raw reads were error-corrected and collapsed into unique sequences using a nearest-neighbor algorithm that merged closely related sequences. To assign V, D and J gene segments, CDR3 sequences were aligned to IMGT reference sequences. Each retained sequence needed at least a six-nucleotide match to both a V gene segment and a J gene segment. Rearrangements were classified as productive when the CDR3 lacked stop codons and remained in frame with V and J, and all other rearrangements were classified as non-productive. CDR3 was defined according to IMGT convention as the region running from the second conserved V-encoded cysteine to the conserved J-encoded phenylalanine. In an earlier analysis of 587 of the donors, sequences lacking an unambiguous match to a single V gene segment were excluded. In an earlier analysis of more than 500 of the donors, a V segment was called functional when productive rearrangements were above 56.7%, and segregating when the standard deviation between donors exceeded 5%. A statistical classification framework was built for diagnosing cytomegalovirus status from the catalog of TCR beta chain sequences. In a later analysis, V and J genes were assigned by comparing TCR nucleotide sequences against IMGT/GENE-DB human TR gene sequences. A later analysis assigned CDR3 sequences and most-parsimonious VDJ recombination scenarios with the TCRdist pipeline. A later analysis defined each TCR beta chain by its CDR3 amino acid sequence plus V-gene family, and excluded reads lacking a unique V-gene family. As a way to deal with suspected cross-contamination and a sequencing artifact, a later analysis dropped 450 to 700 nucleotide sequences that were highly shared and had low generation probability. In a later analysis, a clonal expansion index for each public chain was calculated from normalized within-repertoire ranks of inferred template counts. In a later analysis, generation probabilities were computed with a VDJ recombination model fitted to out-of-frame rearrangements, and the resulting probabilities were checked against IGoR. In a later analysis, TCR-TCR, TCR-HLA and TCR-CMV co-occurrence was scored with hypergeometric tests, and a repertoire-size bias correction was applied to TCR pairs. False discovery rates were estimated in a later analysis by permuting HLA or CMV assignments 20 times. In a later analysis, co-occurring TCRs were grouped using DBSCAN, and TCRdist sequence similarity was added for clustering within HLA-allele-positive subsets. Repertoires with fewer than 30,000 or more than 120,000 public chains, plus five repertoires with anomalous nucleotide sharing, were excluded from co-occurrence clustering. As stored in TCRdb, this immuneACCESS dataset retains in-frame rearrangements with V and J assigned. A fraction of the clones does not appear; measured against another copy, unresolved V genes explain less than half of the discrepancy, and the remainder lacks a known reason. V, J and clone size reflect that table, while D and trimming were determined from the DNA. The sample records some 97,000 clones, around three quarters of which are singletons. The biggest ten clones account for approximately 3.7% of the sample.

The cohort comprised some 730 healthy bone marrow donors. At the time of sampling, every cohort member was nominally healthy, though immune exposures that went unrecorded were likely present. The donor was CMV seropositive and was included in the group of 290 or so seropositive cohort members. Each donor provided a peripheral blood sample, and peripheral blood mononuclear cells were used for TCR beta sequencing. The Qiagen DNeasy Blood Extraction Kit was used to extract genomic DNA from the blood cell samples. The clonotype comes from a female donor in good health and CMV-seropositive. The V gene is TRBV6-6 and the J gene is TRBJ2-2, with the D gene too uncertain to name. The sample was PBMCs. Here is the DNA: TGTGCCAGCAGCCCAACTACCGGGGAGCTGTTTTTT. Its translation reads: CASSPTTGELFF.